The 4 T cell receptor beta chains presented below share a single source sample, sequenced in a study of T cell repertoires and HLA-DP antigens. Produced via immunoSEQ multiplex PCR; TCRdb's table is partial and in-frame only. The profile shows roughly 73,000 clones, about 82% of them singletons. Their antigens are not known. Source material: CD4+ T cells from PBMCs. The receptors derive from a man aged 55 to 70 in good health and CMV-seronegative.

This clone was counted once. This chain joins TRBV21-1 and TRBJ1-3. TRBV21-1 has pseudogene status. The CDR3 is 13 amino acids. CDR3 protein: CASSQTSGNTIYF. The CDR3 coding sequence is TGTGCCAGCAGCCAGACCTCTGGAAACACCATATATTTT.

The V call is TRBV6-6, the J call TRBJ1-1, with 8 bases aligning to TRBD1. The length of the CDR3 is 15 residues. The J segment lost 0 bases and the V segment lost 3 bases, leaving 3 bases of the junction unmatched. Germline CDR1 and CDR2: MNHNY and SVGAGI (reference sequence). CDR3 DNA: TGTGCCAGCAGTTATCGGACAGGGATGAACACTGAAGCTTTCTTT. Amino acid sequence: CASSYRTGMNTEAFF.

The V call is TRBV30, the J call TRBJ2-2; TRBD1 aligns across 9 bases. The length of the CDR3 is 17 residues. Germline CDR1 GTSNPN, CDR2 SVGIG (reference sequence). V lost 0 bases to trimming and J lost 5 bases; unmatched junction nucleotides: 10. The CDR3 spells CAWSVFQQGAGTGELFF. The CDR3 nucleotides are TGTGCCTGGAGTGTGTTCCAACAGGGGGCTGGGACCGGGGAGCTGTTTTTT.

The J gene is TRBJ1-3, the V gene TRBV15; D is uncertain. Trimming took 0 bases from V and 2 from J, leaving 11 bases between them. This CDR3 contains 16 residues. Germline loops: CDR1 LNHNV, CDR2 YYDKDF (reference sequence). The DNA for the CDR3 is TGTGCCACCAGCAGAGATGGGGTGCCAGCTGGAAACACCATATATTTT. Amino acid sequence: CATSRDGVPAGNTIYF.